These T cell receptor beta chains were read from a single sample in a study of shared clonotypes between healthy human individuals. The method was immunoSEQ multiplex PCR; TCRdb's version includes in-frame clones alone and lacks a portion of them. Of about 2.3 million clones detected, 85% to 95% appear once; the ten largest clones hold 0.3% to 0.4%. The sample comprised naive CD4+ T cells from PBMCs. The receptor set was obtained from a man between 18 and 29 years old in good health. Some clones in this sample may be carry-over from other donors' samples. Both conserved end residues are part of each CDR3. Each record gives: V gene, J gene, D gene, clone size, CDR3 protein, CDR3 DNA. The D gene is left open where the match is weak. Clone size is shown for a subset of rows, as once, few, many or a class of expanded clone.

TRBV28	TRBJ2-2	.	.	CASSPGDTSNTGELFF	TGTGCCAGCAGTCCGGGGGACACCTCGAACACCGGGGAGCTGTTTTTT
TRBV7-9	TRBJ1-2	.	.	CASTTGTGGYTF	TGTGCCAGCACTACAGGGACTGGAGGCTACACCTTC
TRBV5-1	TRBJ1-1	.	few	CASSYRDNTEAFF	TGCGCCAGCAGCTACAGGGATAACACTGAAGCTTTCTTT
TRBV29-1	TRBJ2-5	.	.	CSVDPGGMETQYF	TGCAGCGTTGATCCCGGAGGGATGGAGACCCAGTACTTC
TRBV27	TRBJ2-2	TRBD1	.	CAAGTGGKSTGELFF	TGTGCCGCTGGAACAGGGGGTAAAAGCACCGGGGAGCTGTTTTTT
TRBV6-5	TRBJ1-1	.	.	CASSYGREGTEAFF	TGTGCCAGCAGTTACGGCAGGGAAGGCACTGAAGCTTTCTTT
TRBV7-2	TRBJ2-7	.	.	CASNLRRGVAWEQYF	TGTGCCAGCAACCTACGACGTGGGGTAGCTTGGGAGCAGTACTTC
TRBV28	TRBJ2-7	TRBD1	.	CASSSPGQTGEQYF	TGTGCCAGCAGTTCTCCGGGACAGACGGGCGAGCAGTACTTC
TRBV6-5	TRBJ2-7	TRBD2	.	CASRREGSSYEQYF	TGTGCCAGCAGGCGGGAGGGGAGCTCCTACGAGCAGTACTTC
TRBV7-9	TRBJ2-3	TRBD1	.	CASSLWTGGADTQYF	TGTGCCAGCAGCTTATGGACAGGGGGAGCAGATACGCAGTATTTT
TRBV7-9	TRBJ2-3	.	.	CASSLFQADTQYF	TGTGCCAGCAGCTTATTTCAGGCAGATACGCAGTATTTT
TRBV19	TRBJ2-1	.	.	CASSIGGSYNEQFF	TGTGCCAGTAGTATAGGCGGATCCTACAATGAGCAGTTCTTC
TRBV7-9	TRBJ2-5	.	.	CASSLVGGPQETQYF	TGTGCCAGCAGCTTAGTTGGGGGCCCGCAAGAGACCCAGTACTTC
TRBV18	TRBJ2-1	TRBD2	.	CASSPGTSGNEQFF	TGTGCCAGCTCACCGGGGACTAGCGGGAATGAGCAGTTCTTC
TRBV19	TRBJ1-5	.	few	CASSIDPRINQPQHF	TGTGCCAGTAGTATAGATCCCAGAATCAATCAGCCCCAGCATTTT
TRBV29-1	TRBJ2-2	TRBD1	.	CSVDRGNTGELFF	TGCAGCGTGGACAGGGGAAACACCGGGGAGCTGTTTTTT
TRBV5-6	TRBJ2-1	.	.	CASSSGSRGYNEQFF	TGTGCCAGCAGCTCTGGGTCCCGGGGGTACAATGAGCAGTTCTTC
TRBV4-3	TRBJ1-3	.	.	CASSQDRAGVGNTIYF	TGCGCCAGCAGCCAAGACAGGGCAGGGGTCGGAAACACCATATATTTT
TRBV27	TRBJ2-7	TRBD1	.	CASSPRDSSYEQYF	TGTGCCAGCAGCCCTCGGGACAGCTCCTACGAGCAGTACTTC
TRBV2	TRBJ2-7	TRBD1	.	CASRYRGEQYF	TGTGCCAGCAGGTACAGGGGCGAGCAGTACTTC
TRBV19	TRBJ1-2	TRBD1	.	CASSINRGDYGYTF	TGTGCCAGTAGTATCAACAGGGGTGACTATGGCTACACCTTC
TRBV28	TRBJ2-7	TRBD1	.	CASQTPGQTYEQYF	TGTGCCAGCCAAACCCCGGGACAGACCTACGAGCAGTACTTC
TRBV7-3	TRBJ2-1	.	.	CASSLGVGLYNEQFF	TGTGCCAGCAGCTTAGGGGTGGGGCTTTACAATGAGCAGTTCTTC
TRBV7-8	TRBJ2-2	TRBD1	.	CASRQTGLNTGELFF	TGTGCCAGCAGGCAGACAGGGCTGAACACCGGGGAGCTGTTTTTT
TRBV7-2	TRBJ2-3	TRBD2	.	CASWGIAGTDTQYF	TGTGCCAGCTGGGGCATAGCGGGAACAGATACGCAGTATTTT
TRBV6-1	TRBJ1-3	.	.	CASSEAPQPGNTIYF	TGTGCCAGCAGTGAAGCGCCCCAGCCTGGAAACACCATATATTTT
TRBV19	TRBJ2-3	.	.	CASSIGQPGDTQYF	TGTGCCAGTAGTATCGGGCAGCCGGGAGATACGCAGTATTTT
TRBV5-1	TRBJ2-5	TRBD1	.	CASSLAGTGDGETQYF	TGCGCCAGCAGCTTGGCAGGGACAGGGGACGGAGAGACCCAGTACTTC
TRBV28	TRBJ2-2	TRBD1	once	CASSFWQGVQAGELFF	TGTGCCAGCAGTTTCTGGCAGGGGGTCCAGGCCGGGGAGCTGTTTTTT